This TCR beta chain derives from a study of shared clonotypes between healthy human individuals. Notes on the study in general: Compared with clonotypes that all four donors shared, non-shared clonotypes had lower generation probabilities.

CDR3 size: 14 residues. Germline V gene sequence: CDR1 SGHRS, CDR2 YFSETQ. Trimming removed 4 bases at V and 3 bases at J, with 11 bases between. About this clone itself: The antigen is undetermined.

The investigators split CD4+ cells into a CD45RA+ naive subset and a CD45RA-negative memory subset. TCRdb's copy holds only in-frame clones and misses some; the assay was immunoSEQ multiplex PCR. The data contain 1.5 million to 1.9 million clones, under 99% of them seen just once; the ten biggest clones take up roughly 0.4%. This chain connects TRBV5-1 to TRBJ1-5; TRBD1 is a possible D gene (6 bases). Material for sequencing was naive CD4+ T cells sorted from blood. Subset indicated: CD45RA+ positively selected. This clonotype was obtained from a man aged 30 to 45 in good health. CDR3 in amino acids: CASSPGVPNQPQHF. CDR3 DNA sequence: TGCGCCAGCAGCCCAGGGGTACCCAATCAGCCCCAGCATTTT. Full variable domain (outside the CDR3, taken from reference TRBV5-1 and TRBJ1-5): KAGVTQTPRYLIKTRGQQVTLSCSPISGHRSVSWYQQTPGQGLQFLFEYFSETQRNKGNFPGRFSGRQFSNSRSEMNVSTLELGDSALYLCASSPGVPNQPQHFGDGTRLSIL.